The 9 T cell receptor beta chains below come from one sample, sequenced in a study of cytomegalovirus exposure and HLA in healthy donors. Primers included in the PCR were 60 Vbeta and 13 Jbeta primers. Generated by immunoSEQ multiplex PCR, the TCRdb table keeps only in-frame clones and is missing some. Of around 150,000 clones in the sample, around 75% were seen once. What was sequenced was PBMCs. The receptors derive from a male donor in good health and CMV-seronegative.

V is TRBV7-8 and J is TRBJ1-4; 10 bases are shared with TRBD1. V shed 2 bases and J 12 bases; nucleotides not matched to a gene: 6. The CDR3 loop spans 14 amino acids. From germline, CDR1 is SGHVS and CDR2 FQNEAQ. The CDR3 DNA is TGTGCCAGCAGCTTACGGACAGGGGGGGACGAACTGTTTTTT. Amino acids: CASSLRTGGDELFF.

The chain carries TRBV6-1 and TRBJ1-5, with 9 bases lining up with TRBD1. This CDR3 contains 15 residues. Germline loops: CDR1 MNHNS, CDR2 SASEGT. Losses at the gene ends were 8 bases for V and 4 bases for J; bases not matched to a gene: 9. CDR3 DNA: TGTGCCAGCGGGGTGTCGACAGGGGGTAATCAGCCCCAGCATTTT. Its translation: CASGVSTGGNQPQHF.

The V gene is TRBV28, the J gene TRBJ2-7; 9 bases are a match to TRBD2. The CDR3 contains 14 residues. The junction had 9 bases not matched to a gene; V was cut back by 4 bases and J by 8 bases. From germline, CDR1 is MDHEN and CDR2 SYDVKM. The chain's CDR3 is CASSSLAGLSKQYF. The DNA of the CDR3 is TGTGCCAGCAGTTCCCTAGCGGGGCTGTCCAAGCAGTACTTC.

This clone has just one count. V gene TRBV19 combines with J gene TRBJ2-2; D is possibly TRBD1 (5 bases). Germline V lookup: CDR1 LNHDA, CDR2 SQIVND (reference sequence). Deletions cut 3 bases from V and 3 bases from J, with 14 bases between. The CDR3 is 16 amino acids. CDR3 region: CASSMRPGWDTGELFF. The CDR3 DNA reads TGTGCCAGTAGTATGAGGCCAGGGTGGGACACCGGGGAGCTGTTTTTT.

The V and J genes are TRBV4-3 and TRBJ2-1; 12 bases align to TRBD2. The CDR3 totals 19 residues. V shed 0 bases and J 0 bases; nucleotides not matched to a gene: 6. Germline V lookup: CDR1 LGHNA, CDR2 YSLEER. The CDR3 nucleotides read TGCGCCAGCAGCCAAGAACTAGCGGGAGGACGCCCCTCCTACAATGAGCAGTTCTTC. Protein: CASSQELAGGRPSYNEQFF.

The CDR3 is CASSATAGGAYEQYF. The DNA for the CDR3 is TGTGCCAGCAGCGCCACGGCGGGAGGAGCCTACGAGCAGTACTTC. The chain employs TRBV9 and TRBJ2-7; 8 bases are a match to TRBD2. V shed 3 bases and J 2 bases; nucleotides not matched to a gene: 7. The germline gives CDR1 SGDLS, CDR2 YYNGEE. This CDR3 contains 15 residues.

The chain has TRBV13 and TRBJ2-1, with 10 bases lining up with TRBD2. Germline V CDR1 and CDR2: PRHDT, FYEKMQ (reference sequence). CDR3 length equals 17 residues. The trim removed 1 base at V and 8 bases at J, leaving 11 bases unmatched. The CDR3 sequence: CASSLEALAGARDEQFF. The CDR3 DNA follows: TGTGCCAGCAGCTTAGAAGCGCTAGCGGGAGCTCGGGATGAGCAGTTCTTC.

J is TRBJ1-1 and V is TRBV19, with 7 bases identical to TRBD1. V was clipped by 8 bases and J by 4 bases; unmatched bases: 7. Germline CDR1 reads LNHDA; CDR2 reads SQIVND (reference sequence). The CDR3 is made up of 13 amino acids. This CDR3 reads CASFDRASTEAFF. DNA of the CDR3: TGTGCCAGTTTCGACAGGGCCAGCACTGAAGCTTTCTTT. The full variable domain, its missing parts supplied by reference TRBV19 and TRBJ1-1, is DGGITQSPKYLFRKEGQNVTLSCEQNLNHDAMYWYRQDPGQGLRLIYYSQIVNDFQKGDIAEGYSVSREKKESFPLTVTSAQKNPTAFYLCASFDRASTEAFFGQGTRLTVV.

This sequence joins TRBV7-9 and TRBJ2-7; 8 bases match TRBD1. Germline CDR1 SEHNR, CDR2 FQNEAQ (reference sequence). CDR3 length: 13 amino acids. Unmatched junction bases numbered 4, after V lost 4 bases and J lost 5 bases. The CDR3 coding sequence is TGTGCCAGCAGCTCCGACAGGGGCCACGAGCAGTACTTC. Its protein product is CASSSDRGHEQYF.